This T cell receptor beta chain is from a study of CD8+ T cells in alopecia areata. Background on the study: Tofacitinib ran 6 to 18 months, followed by 6 months off drug.

Extracted RNA was reverse transcribed into cDNA, the sequencing template. The table came from immunoSEQ multiplex PCR; TCRdb's copy has only in-frame clones and leaves some out. The data contain around 65,000 clones, approximately 43% of them singletons. The CDR3 length is 14 residues. Germline-derived CDR1 and CDR2 are MNHNY and SVGAGI (reference sequence). Trimming shortened V by 6 bases and J by 8 bases, and 19 bases separated the two germline ends. Comments on this clone: Its antigen is still unknown.

Findings and limits, study-wide: Scalp sample sequencing also detects resident alphabeta T cells of normal skin.

Collection of lesional scalp punch biopsies and peripheral blood was performed in alopecia areata patients. This receptor was taken from a human donor with alopecia areata. This chain joins TRBV6-6 and TRBJ1-2; D might be TRBD1 (5 bases). The specimen was CD8+ T cells sorted from blood, collected at week 0. In DNA, the CDR3 is TGTGCCAGCAGCCCAGAAGGGCAGGGCAAGGGCTACACCTTC. This encodes CASSPEGQGKGYTF.